This T cell receptor (beta chain) was captured by sequencing in a study of blood T cell repertoires in COVID-19. V lost 0 bases and J lost 10; bases outside the gene matches: 5. Germline V gene lookup returns CDR1 SGHAT and CDR2 FQNNGV. The CDR3 sequence is 14 residues long. Individuals aged about 18 to 95 years were recruited from roughly 22 US areas. Libraries were prepared by immunoSEQ multiplex PCR; TCRdb keeps only in-frame clonotypes and omits some of them. The data hold around 150,000 clones, with more than 75% observed a single time. The sequencing sample was made of PBMCs or T cells enriched from blood (not recorded which). The chain carries TRBV11-2 and TRBJ1-4; 7 bases are shared with TRBD1. The receptor was derived from a woman aged 45-60 years who had recovered from COVID-19. CDR3 protein: CASSLEGGSAKLFF. In nucleotides, the CDR3 is TGTGCCAGCAGCTTAGAAGGGGGCAGCGCAAAACTGTTTTTT.